Reported below is one T cell receptor beta chain. The data were taken from a study of blood T cell repertoires in COVID-19. Overall study: Samples representing acute and convalescent COVID-19 were sourced from the United States, Italy and Spain. Sources were T cells, B-cell-depleted T cells, or PBMCs; the material itself was cDNA or gDNA.

Trimming took 4 bases from V and 0 from J, leaving 10 bases between them. Germline CDR1 is LGHDT and CDR2 is YNNKEL (reference sequence). The CDR3 has 14 amino acids. Original analysis: Amplification with reference gene primers provided the estimates of nucleated cell counts. TCRdb keeps only in-frame clones here, not all; method: immunoSEQ multiplex PCR. V and J calls and clone size follow that table, whereas D and trimming were derived from the DNA. The sample includes about 200,000 clones, under 90% seen only once; the top ten take roughly 2.6%. The receptor was isolated from a middle-aged woman with active or convalescent COVID-19. J is TRBJ2-7 and V is TRBV3-1 (or the pseudogene TRBV3-2), with D hard to call. Sequenced: peripheral blood. The CDR3 DNA follows: TGTGCCAGCAGCCCGGAAGGAGCCTCCTACGAGCAGTACTTC. Its protein product is CASSPEGASYEQYF.